This TCR beta chain was identified during a study of graft-versus-host responses after intestinal transplantation. Study-level background: Anti-thymocyte globulin served as induction for all recipients, who then took tacrolimus and steroids for 3 to 4 years. Broader study findings: GvH clones occurred in recipient marrow; some first appeared in ileum or blood.

About this clone: Its cognate antigen is unknown.

Profiled with immunoSEQ multiplex PCR; TCRdb holds only in-frame clones, not every one. This table holds more than 70,000 clones, about four fifths found once. CDR3 length equals 15 residues. V was cut by 4 bases and J by 0 bases, with 10 bases left in between. Germline CDR1 reads MNHNS; CDR2 reads SASEGT. The sequence was collected from a human donor who received an intestinal transplant. The V call is TRBV6-1, the J call TRBJ2-1; D not certain. Here the sequenced sample was unstimulated CD4+ T cells sorted from spleen or lymph node cells, taken before intestinal transplant. CDR3 sequence: CASSAERSSYNEQFF. The CDR3 DNA follows: TGTGCCAGCAGTGCGGAGCGCAGCTCCTACAATGAGCAGTTCTTC.